This T cell receptor beta chain was documented in a study of identical twins. Regarding the study as a whole: Donors were not followed over many years; analysis was cross-sectional. Invariant MAIT and iNKT cells may have partly biased zero-insertion analyses. Insertions were reduced in abundant cord blood beta clonotypes but not in memory repertoires.

TCRdb recomputed calls from the 5' RACE reads with MiXCR, one row per CDR3 protein. The table records hundreds of thousands of distinct CDR3 sequences, approximately 13% of them present only once. The V and J ends lost 8 bases and 4 bases respectively, with 15 bases between them. This CDR3 spans 13 amino acids. The germline CDR1 and CDR2 sequences are SGHVS and FQNEAQ. Regarding this clonotype: Antigen unknown.

This same sample was also part of a study on yellow fever vaccine responses in identical twins.

The chain combines TRBV7-8 with TRBJ2-7, with D possibly TRBD1 on 5 matching bases. The sequenced sample was PBMCs. This TCR was recovered from a woman in her late teens or twenties in good health. DNA for the CDR3: TGTGCCAGCTCCTCCAGGGCCATGTACGAGCAGTACGTC. It codes for CASSSRAMYEQYV.